Below, 17 T cell receptor beta chains from the same sample are listed, as sequenced in a study of T-cell reconstitution after alpha-beta-depleted transplantation in children. Unique molecular identifiers were incorporated when the TCRbeta library was constructed. TCRdb processed the PCR reads anew with MiXCR; each CDR3 protein has one entry. The sample includes around 530,000 distinct CDR3 sequences, approximately 32% of them seen just once. The sequenced sample was PBMCs from the stem cell graft donor, obtained from the stem cell graft. The receptors were gathered from a human donor who donated a stem cell graft to a child with aplastic anemia.

This clonotype has more than one count but fewer than ten. This chain uses TRBV5-1 with TRBJ2-1, with 10 bases identical to TRBD2. Germline CDR1 SGHRS, CDR2 YFSETQ. V gave up 0 bases and J gave up 6 bases; unmatched junction bases: 6. The CDR3 is made up of 16 amino acids. CDR3 loop: CASSLAPSGSVNEQFF. In DNA, the CDR3 is TGCGCCAGCAGCTTGGCACCTAGCGGGAGTGTCAATGAGCAGTTCTTC.

This rearrangement joins TRBV7-2 to TRBJ1-3, with a possible D match to TRBD1 (5 bases). Germline values: CDR1 SGHTA, CDR2 FQGNSA. With 5 bases removed from V and 4 bases from J, the gap between germline ends came to 9 bases. The CDR3 length is 13 residues. The CDR3 bases are TGTGCCAGCAGCACTAGGGGCGGAAACACCATATATTTT. It encodes CASSTRGGNTIYF.

This clonotype was seen a single time. As DNA, the CDR3 is TGTGCCAGCAGTTTAAGTCGGGCCGCGGAGACCCAGTACTTC. Translated, it gives CASSLSRAAETQYF. The gene calls are TRBV27 and TRBJ2-5, with no clear D. The CDR3 is 14 residues long. In germline, CDR1 is MNHEY, CDR2 SMNVEV (reference sequence). The V gene lost 2 bases and the J gene lost 5 bases, with 12 bases spanning the gap.

The gene calls are TRBV7-7 and TRBJ2-2; 8 nucleotides line up with TRBD2. J gave up 9 bases and V 5 bases, and 11 bases lay outside the gene matches. This CDR3 has 15 amino acids. In germline, CDR1 is SSHAT, CDR2 FNYEAQ (reference sequence). The CDR3 bases are TGTGCCAGCAGCCCCTCAACTAGCGGTGGCTGGGAGCTGTTTTTT. It is translated as CASSPSTSGGWELFF.

This clonotype showed up just a few times. This chain connects TRBV7-9 to TRBJ1-2, with D unclear. V was clipped by 3 bases and J by 4 bases, with 9 bases between them. Germline CDR1 SEHNR, CDR2 FQNEAQ (reference sequence). The CDR3 contains 13 residues. The CDR3 loop is CASSFAGSYGYTF. CDR3 bases: TGTGCCAGCAGCTTTGCGGGATCCTATGGCTACACCTTC. Complete variable domain (other parts from reference TRBV7-9 and TRBJ1-2): DTGVSQNPRHKITKRGQNVTFRCDPISEHNRLYWYRQTLGQGPEFLTYFQNEAQLEKSRLLSDRFSAERPKGSFSTLEIQRTEQGDSAMYLCASSFAGSYGYTFGSGTRLTVV.

The gene calls are TRBV12-3 or TRBV12-4 and TRBJ1-5, with 10 bases that match TRBD1. Trimming removed 4 bases from V and 6 bases from J; junction bases left unmatched: 6. This CDR3 contains 15 residues. The CDR3 sequence is CASSSGQGKSQPQHF. In nucleotides, the CDR3 is TGTGCCAGCAGTTCGGGACAGGGGAAGAGTCAGCCCCAGCATTTT.

The table lists this clonotype with a few counts. The chain employs TRBV10-3 and TRBJ1-5, with D uncertain. In germline, CDR1 is ENHRY, CDR2 SYGVKD. This CDR3 contains 12 residues. V gave up 4 bases and J gave up 2 bases, with 3 bases separating them. The CDR3 region is CAISGGNQPQHF. CDR3 nucleotide sequence: TGTGCCATCAGTGGAGGCAATCAGCCCCAGCATTTT.

This clonotype occurred a few times. The chain's CDR3 is CSARTLHEQYF. Here the CDR3 DNA reads TGCAGTGCTAGGACCCTCCACGAGCAGTACTTC. The chain carries TRBV20-1 and TRBJ2-7; D unresolved. Germline lookup yields CDR1 DFQATT and CDR2 SNEGSKA (reference sequence). V lost 3 bases to trimming and J lost 5 bases, with 8 bases between them. The CDR3 loop spans 11 amino acids.

This chain connects TRBV29-1 to TRBJ1-1, with 7 positions matching TRBD1. CDR3 size: 14 residues. CDR1 and CDR2 (germline): SQVTM, ANQGSEA. J was trimmed by 1 base and V by 3 bases; bases with no gene match: 5. The CDR3 nucleotides are TGCAGCGTTGAGGTGGGGACAGCGAACACTGAAGCTTTCTTT. Its protein product is CSVEVGTANTEAFF.

This chain joins TRBV20-1 and TRBJ1-5, with 9 bases fitting TRBD1. This CDR3 is 14 amino acids long. Germline trimming cut 6 bases from V and 4 bases from J; bases unmatched to any gene: 7. The germline CDR1 and CDR2 sequences are DFQATT and SNEGSKA (reference sequence). In nucleotides, the CDR3 is TGCAGTGCCCCCCCCGGGACAGGGAATCAGCCCCAGCATTTT. Protein product: CSAPPGTGNQPQHF.

This clonotype has just a few counts. J is TRBJ2-7 and V is TRBV29-1; the D call may be TRBD1 or TRBD2 (7 bases each). Trimming removed 2 bases from V and 5 bases from J, with 19 bases in between. The CDR3 loop spans 15 amino acids. CDR1 and CDR2 (germline): SQVTM, ANQGSEA. The CDR3 sequence: CSVEKGAGVANEQYF. The CDR3 DNA is TGCAGCGTTGAAAAGGGGGCGGGAGTCGCTAACGAGCAGTACTTC.

This clonotype has more than one count but fewer than ten. The rearrangement links TRBV5-1 to TRBJ1-1; D not resolved. The CDR3 has 14 residues. The V gene's germline CDR1 is SGHRS and CDR2 YFSETQ. With 0 bases removed from V and 5 bases from J, the gap between germline ends came to 11 bases. The CDR3 DNA is TGCGCCAGCAGCTTGGCCGATCCGCGGACTGAAGCTTTCTTT. The encoded protein is CASSLADPRTEAFF.

This chain links TRBV7-2 with TRBJ1-2; tentative D call: TRBD1 (5 bases). The V and J ends lost 7 bases and 7 bases respectively, with 19 bases between them. The germline CDR1 and CDR2 sequences are SGHTA and FQGNSA. This CDR3 is 14 amino acids long. The chain's CDR3 is CASTLFPQGGGYTF. For the CDR3, the DNA is TGTGCCAGCACCCTTTTTCCGCAGGGTGGTGGCTACACCTTC.

The chain has TRBV30 and TRBJ1-1; TRBD1 might be the D (6 bases). This CDR3 region has 15 residues. CDR1 and CDR2 from the germline V gene are GTSNPN and SVGIG (reference sequence). Trimming took 2 bases from V and 1 from J, leaving 14 bases between them. The CDR3 sequence: CAWSPRDTSNTEAFF. The DNA of the CDR3 is TGTGCCTGGAGTCCAAGGGACACTTCGAACACTGAAGCTTTCTTT.

The chain has TRBV3-1 and TRBJ2-5, with TRBD1 identical over 8 bases. The CDR3 contains 14 residues. Per germline, CDR1 LGHDT and CDR2 YNNKEL (reference sequence). Trimming took 3 bases from V and 4 from J; bases not matched to a gene: 4. As DNA, the CDR3 is TGTGCCAGCAGCCACCGGACAGGGAGAGAGACCCAGTACTTC. Residues: CASSHRTGRETQYF.

The CDR3, as DNA: TGTGCCAGCAGTACAAAGAACTCGCCCCAGCATTTT. Translation: CASSTKNSPQHF. The J gene is TRBJ1-5, the V gene TRBV7-2; D gene uncertain. Germline V gene data show CDR1 as SGHTA and CDR2 as FQGNSA. V was trimmed by 6 bases and J by 9 bases, leaving 12 bases between them. This CDR3 is built from 12 residues.

J is TRBJ2-3 and V is TRBV5-1, with D possibly matching TRBD2 (6 bases). V was clipped by 0 bases and J by 0 bases, with 11 bases between them. CDR3 size: 16 residues. CDR1 and CDR2 (germline): SGHRS, YFSETQ. The CDR3 loop is CASSLDISGSTDTQYF. CDR3 DNA sequence: TGCGCCAGCAGCTTGGACATTAGCGGTAGCACAGATACGCAGTATTTT.